This T cell receptor (beta chain) was recovered during a study of control samples from healthy donors and cancer patients. The protocol was immunoSEQ multiplex PCR, while the TCRdb copy is restricted to in-frame clones and leaves out a portion. Here the sample spans 150,000 or so clones, 80% to 95% being singletons. Sample: blood. The source of this sequence is a woman aged 25 to 45 in good health.

The CDR3 DNA reads as TGTGCCAGCGGGGCAGGCGAGAGTCAGCCCCAGCATTTT. This gives the protein CASGAGESQPQHF. V and J are TRBV6-1 and TRBJ1-5; possible D gene TRBD1, 5 bases. In germline, CDR1 is MNHNS, CDR2 SASEGT. Trimming shortened V by 8 bases and J by 6 bases, and 14 bases separated the two germline ends. The CDR3 has 13 residues.